A selection of T cell receptor beta chains follows, all from one sample in a study of blood T cells in healthy people across ages. TCRdb redid the calling of the 5' RACE reads with MiXCR, one entry per CDR3 protein. The repertoire includes about 1,500,000 distinct CDR3 sequences, roughly 30% of them detected once, and less than 9.5% sits in the top ten. The sequenced sample was blood. These receptors were obtained from a woman aged 25-40 years in good health. Each CDR3 is given with its conserved first and last residue. Clone size is given for some rows only: seen once, a few or many times, or a class if the clone is expanded.

v_gene: TRBV7-3; j_gene: TRBJ2-7; abundance: many; CDR3aa: CASSSTGQGEQYF
v_gene: TRBV7-6; j_gene: TRBJ2-7; abundance: NA; CDR3aa: CASSSVPQSVEQYF
v_gene: TRBV29-1; j_gene: TRBJ2-7; abundance: NA; CDR3aa: CSVAPGDTNNEQYF
v_gene: TRBV7-9; j_gene: TRBJ1-3; abundance: NA; CDR3aa: CASSFRGHTGNTIYF
v_gene: TRBV27; j_gene: TRBJ2-1; abundance: NA; CDR3aa: CASSLEGALYNEQFF
v_gene: TRBV12-3/TRBV12-4; j_gene: TRBJ2-1; abundance: NA; CDR3aa: CTSRLGADEQFF
v_gene: TRBV5-1; j_gene: TRBJ2-5; abundance: NA; CDR3aa: CASFPGAGGETQYF
v_gene: TRBV7-2; j_gene: TRBJ2-5; abundance: NA; CDR3aa: CASSVSAGGGKETQYF
v_gene: TRBV4-1; j_gene: TRBJ2-1; abundance: many; CDR3aa: CASSQASRSGGLQFF
v_gene: TRBV28; j_gene: TRBJ1-2; abundance: many; CDR3aa: CASSTGLANYGYTF
v_gene: TRBV20-1; j_gene: TRBJ1-1; abundance: few; CDR3aa: CSAPITGNTEAFF
v_gene: TRBV20-1; j_gene: NA; abundance: NA; CDR3aa: CGARGLAEETQYF
v_gene: TRBV12-3/TRBV12-4; j_gene: TRBJ1-5; abundance: NA; CDR3aa: CASSFEGEQPQHF
v_gene: TRBV7-9; j_gene: TRBJ1-1; abundance: few; CDR3aa: CASRFDASEAFF
v_gene: TRBV20-1; j_gene: TRBJ2-7; abundance: NA; CDR3aa: CSARDLAGDSYEQYF
v_gene: TRBV20-1; j_gene: TRBJ2-3; abundance: NA; CDR3aa: CSARDPGGRTQYF
v_gene: TRBV29-1; j_gene: TRBJ2-1; abundance: NA; CDR3aa: CSGGDRARDNEQFF
v_gene: TRBV12-5; j_gene: TRBJ2-5; abundance: few; CDR3aa: CASAFRTGIRETQYF
v_gene: TRBV7-2; j_gene: TRBJ2-7; abundance: few; CDR3aa: CASSLGTTSGSYEQYF
v_gene: TRBV7-2; j_gene: TRBJ1-2; abundance: NA; CDR3aa: CASSSNFFGTDGYTF
v_gene: TRBV20-1; j_gene: TRBJ2-7; abundance: once; CDR3aa: CSAGGDSGRESSYEQYF
v_gene: TRBV20-1; j_gene: TRBJ2-3; abundance: few; CDR3aa: CSAIHPGGRADTQYF
v_gene: TRBV28; j_gene: NA; abundance: few; CDR3aa: CASSLTGWHEQYF
v_gene: TRBV15; j_gene: TRBJ2-1; abundance: many; CDR3aa: CATSRVEYNEQFF
v_gene: TRBV12-3/TRBV12-4; j_gene: TRBJ1-5; abundance: NA; CDR3aa: CASSGGQGNRPQHF
v_gene: TRBV5-6; j_gene: TRBJ2-3; abundance: many; CDR3aa: CASSFWGTDTQYF
v_gene: TRBV7-2; j_gene: TRBJ2-7; abundance: NA; CDR3aa: CASRGTTSSYEQYF
v_gene: TRBV10-3; j_gene: TRBJ1-2; abundance: few; CDR3aa: CATCGQTGCDYGYTF
v_gene: TRBV19; j_gene: TRBJ2-6; abundance: few; CDR3aa: CASSILLGDRGSGANVLTF
v_gene: TRBV29-1; j_gene: TRBJ2-4; abundance: NA; CDR3aa: CSVEGAGGIQYF
v_gene: TRBV3-1; j_gene: TRBJ2-7; abundance: many; CDR3aa: CASTPGQDVYEQYF
v_gene: TRBV24-1; j_gene: TRBJ2-6; abundance: few; CDR3aa: CATKTQPPAWANVLTF
v_gene: TRBV29-1; j_gene: TRBJ1-2; abundance: many; CDR3aa: CSDAGSYGYTF
v_gene: TRBV28; j_gene: TRBJ2-7; abundance: many; CDR3aa: CASSLTVSYEQYF
v_gene: TRBV10-3; j_gene: TRBJ2-1; abundance: many; CDR3aa: CAISGVAGANEQFF
v_gene: TRBV14; j_gene: TRBJ1-6; abundance: NA; CDR3aa: CASSQDLPGGYVPLHF
v_gene: TRBV7-9; j_gene: TRBJ1-2; abundance: few; CDR3aa: CASSPGPQIGYTF
v_gene: TRBV12-3/TRBV12-4; j_gene: TRBJ2-7; abundance: many; CDR3aa: CASSVGVSGAAYEQYF
v_gene: TRBV15; j_gene: TRBJ2-7; abundance: NA; CDR3aa: CATSRDRVGHEQYF
v_gene: TRBV3-1; j_gene: TRBJ2-3; abundance: NA; CDR3aa: CTSSHFPEPDTQYF
v_gene: TRBV7-2; j_gene: TRBJ2-3; abundance: NA; CDR3aa: CASSFSVDRHTDTQYF
v_gene: TRBV10-3; j_gene: TRBJ2-1; abundance: NA; CDR3aa: CAASSAGLSSYNEQFF
v_gene: TRBV9; j_gene: TRBJ2-1; abundance: NA; CDR3aa: CASSVRSAGYNEQFF
v_gene: TRBV5-5; j_gene: TRBJ2-1; abundance: NA; CDR3aa: CASSPGAGEDNEQFF
v_gene: TRBV28; j_gene: TRBJ2-5; abundance: many; CDR3aa: CAVLDRDETQYF
v_gene: TRBV5-5; j_gene: TRBJ2-3; abundance: many; CDR3aa: CASSTTWLAGIYTQYF
v_gene: TRBV2; j_gene: TRBJ1-1; abundance: NA; CDR3aa: CASIAQGGNTEAFF
v_gene: TRBV6-5; j_gene: TRBJ2-1; abundance: many; CDR3aa: CASSPGTEANEQFF
v_gene: TRBV5-1; j_gene: TRBJ2-5; abundance: many; CDR3aa: CASSLGRDQGTQYF
v_gene: TRBV5-1; j_gene: TRBJ2-5; abundance: NA; CDR3aa: CASSLEGGEAQYF
v_gene: TRBV6-5; j_gene: TRBJ2-7; abundance: few; CDR3aa: CASSCSLAGHYEQYF